The 3 T cell receptor beta chains presented below share a single source sample, sequenced in a study of shared clonotypes between healthy human individuals. Measured with immunoSEQ multiplex PCR; TCRdb has only the in-frame clones, and not every one. The table has a few million clones, more than 85% seen once. Sequencing was done on a sample of naive CD4+ T cells from PBMCs. Subset described: CD45RA+ positively selected. Receptor source: a man younger than 35 in good health. Some clones in this sample may be carry-over from other donors' samples.

V and J are TRBV2 and TRBJ2-7; weak D call: TRBD1 (6 bases). The CDR3 is 13 residues long. V lost 7 bases, J lost 6 bases, and 16 bases lay in between. The germline V gene has CDR1 SNHLY and CDR2 FYNNEI. The CDR3 nucleotides read TGTGCCAGCAACAGGGCCAATTCGGGCGAGCAGTACTTC. Amino acids: CASNRANSGEQYF.

The chain uses TRBV7-7 and TRBJ2-1; 10 bases fit TRBD1. The germline CDR1 and CDR2 sequences are SSHAT and FNYEAQ (reference sequence). J gave up 6 bases and V 1 base, and 12 bases lay outside the gene matches. The CDR3 is made up of 18 amino acids. CDR3 sequence reads: CASSLGAFGTGVPNEQFF. The CDR3 DNA sequence: TGTGCCAGCAGCTTAGGGGCTTTTGGGACAGGGGTCCCCAATGAGCAGTTCTTC.

This rearrangement joins TRBV6-5 to TRBJ1-2; TRBD1 matches 7 bases. CDR1 is MNHEY and CDR2 is SVGAGI in the germline V gene. The junction had 10 bases not matched to a gene; V was cut back by 5 bases and J by 7 bases. CDR3 length equals 14 residues. The CDR3 DNA sequence: TGTGCCAGCAGTCCCGAAAGAGACAGGGCTGGCTACACCTTC. It specifies CASSPERDRAGYTF.